Below are 21 T cell receptor beta chains sequenced from a single sample in a study of shared clonotypes between healthy human individuals. Using immunoSEQ multiplex PCR, the repertoire was profiled, and TCRdb retains in-frame clones only, with some absent. The repertoire holds over a million clones, with approximately 80% as singletons. The material sequenced was memory CD4+ T cells from PBMCs. Subset given: CD45RA-negative fraction. These receptor sequences come from a man aged 18-30 years in good health. Some clones in this sample may be carry-over from other donors' samples.

This chain uses TRBV7-2 with TRBJ1-5, with D perhaps TRBD1 (5 bases). Trimming shortened V by 4 bases and J by 0 bases, and 10 bases separated the two germline ends. The CDR3 extends over 15 amino acids. Looked up from germline, CDR1 is SGHTA and CDR2 is FQGNSA. The CDR3 loop is CASSSQGNSNQPQHF. CDR3 DNA sequence: TGTGCCAGCAGCTCTCAGGGCAATAGCAATCAGCCCCAGCATTTT.

The chain carries TRBV5-5 and TRBJ2-3; 7 positions match TRBD2. Per germline, CDR1 SGHKS and CDR2 YYEKEE (reference sequence). The J segment lost 3 bases and the V segment lost 0 bases, leaving 7 bases of the junction unmatched. This CDR3 region has 16 residues. The CDR3 DNA follows: TGTGCCAGCAGCTTGGCCCCTAGCGGAGAGACAGATACGCAGTATTTT. This translates into CASSLAPSGETDTQYF.

This sequence joins TRBV7-2 and TRBJ2-7, with 8 bases lining up with TRBD2. CDR1 is SGHTA and CDR2 is FQGNSA in the germline V gene. J lost 3 bases, V lost 6 bases, and 7 bases had no gene match. CDR3 length equals 14 residues. The CDR3 protein is CASRPNSGVYEQYF. CDR3 DNA: TGTGCCAGCAGACCGAATAGCGGGGTCTACGAGCAGTACTTC.

The chain uses TRBV28 and TRBJ2-7; TRBD1 might be the D (5 bases). Germline-derived CDR1 and CDR2 are MDHEN and SYDVKM. The V end lost 6 bases, the J end lost 2 bases, and 20 bases lay between the germline ends. This CDR3 comprises 16 residues. CDR3 in amino acids: CASSPPQFDRTYEQYF. In DNA, the CDR3 is TGTGCCAGCAGCCCCCCTCAATTTGACAGAACCTACGAGCAGTACTTC.

V usage is TRBV7-6 and J usage is TRBJ1-4, with D unclear. The CDR3 consists of 13 residues. Germline V gives CDR1 SGHVS, CDR2 FNYEAQ. Trimming cost V 1 base and J 6 bases, with 6 bases left between them. CDR3 loop: CASSLDRYEKLFF. CDR3 sequence (DNA): TGTGCCAGCAGCTTAGATCGGTATGAAAAACTGTTTTTT.

The CDR3 loop is CASSPTLAAGEQFF. The CDR3 nucleotides read TGTGCCAGCAGCCCAACTCTGGCGGCGGGTGAGCAGTTCTTC. This rearrangement joins TRBV7-9 to TRBJ2-1, with a tentative D call TRBD2 (5 bases). This CDR3 has 14 amino acids. V was shortened by 5 bases and J by 9 bases, with 17 bases between the two germline ends. Per germline, CDR1 SEHNR and CDR2 FQNEAQ (reference sequence).

The table lists this clone with many counts. The V gene is TRBV28, the J gene TRBJ2-7; TRBD1 aligns across 8 bases. This CDR3 has 15 residues. CDR1 is MDHEN and CDR2 is SYDVKM in the germline V gene. With V trimmed by 5 bases and J by 3 bases, 9 bases remained unmatched. The chain's CDR3 is CASSLGGQDFYEQYF. CDR3 coding DNA: TGTGCCAGCAGTCTAGGGGGACAGGACTTCTACGAGCAGTACTTC.

For this clone: A much more abundant neighbour one base away suggests this may be a read error. The gene calls are TRBV2 and TRBJ2-6; 7 nucleotides agree with TRBD1. Germline V gene lookup returns CDR1 SNHLY and CDR2 FYNNEI. The CDR3 is 14 amino acids. CDR3 amino acids: CVSSGTAGANVLTF. CDR3 DNA sequence: TGTGTCAGCAGTGGGACAGCTGGGGCCAACGTCCTGACTTTC.

This clone showed up just a few times. This sample also contains other DNA sequences that code for the same CDR3. The chain couples TRBV30 to TRBJ2-5; D possibly corresponds to TRBD1 (6 bases). The CDR3 runs to 12 residues. The V gene lost 0 bases and the J gene lost 4 bases, with 6 bases spanning the gap. Germline V gene lookup returns CDR1 GTSNPN and CDR2 SVGIG (reference sequence). The CDR3 here is CAWSVRGETQYF. The DNA for the CDR3 is TGTGCCTGGAGTGTCAGGGGAGAGACCCAGTACTTC.

The V and J genes are TRBV15 and TRBJ1-4; no definite D call. The germline V and J ends were trimmed by 5 bases and 7 bases, with 20 bases remaining between them. CDR3 length equals 16 residues. CDR1 and CDR2 (germline): LNHNV, YYDKDF (reference sequence). CDR3 residues: CATSARLGPGSEKLFF. The CDR3 DNA reads as TGTGCCACCAGCGCTAGACTAGGTCCGGGGAGTGAAAAACTGTTTTTT. Complete variable domain (other parts from reference TRBV15 and TRBJ1-4): DAMVIQNPRYQVTQFGKPVTLSCSQTLNHNVMYWYQQKSSQAPKLLFHYYDKDFNNEADTPDNFQSRRPNTSFCFLDIRSPGLGDTAMYLCATSARLGPGSEKLFFGSGTQLSVL.

This sequence joins TRBV7-6 and TRBJ2-1, with unresolved D. Trimming cost V 5 bases and J 4 bases, with 12 bases left between them. The CDR3 runs 14 residues. CDR1 SGHVS and CDR2 FNYEAQ come from the germline V gene. CDR3 bases: TGTGCCAGCAGCCCGGGTGCTATTTACAATGAGCAGTTCTTC. The encoded protein is CASSPGAIYNEQFF.

The V and J genes are TRBV5-1 and TRBJ2-1, with D perhaps TRBD2 (5 bases). V was shortened by 9 bases and J by 8 bases, with 18 bases between the two germline ends. CDR1 is SGHRS and CDR2 is YFSETQ in the germline V gene. The CDR3 loop spans 13 amino acids. Here the CDR3 DNA reads TGCGCCACCTCAAGCTTGTACGGGGATGAGCAGTTCTTC. Protein: CATSSLYGDEQFF.

This clone was picked up one time. The genes are TRBV5-1 and TRBJ1-3, with D tentatively TRBD1 (6 bases). The CDR3 is 15 amino acids. V gave up 0 bases and J gave up 4 bases, with 11 bases separating them. Germline lookup yields CDR1 SGHRS and CDR2 YFSETQ. This CDR3 is CASSLGVGTGNTIYF. In DNA form, the CDR3 reads TGCGCCAGCAGCTTGGGAGTGGGGACAGGAAACACCATATATTTT.

This sequence joins TRBV6-1 and TRBJ1-4, with D perhaps TRBD1 (6 bases). Trimming left V 6 bases short and J 5 bases short, with 16 bases between. The germline V gene encodes CDR1 MNHNS and CDR2 SASEGT. The CDR3 has 15 residues. The CDR3 spells CASSGLDRSNEKLFF. CDR3 coding DNA: TGTGCCAGCAGCGGGCTCGACAGGAGCAATGAAAAACTGTTTTTT.

The chain is built from TRBV18 and TRBJ2-3; 7 bases are a match to TRBD1. The CDR3 sequence is 17 residues long. CDR1 and CDR2 from the germline V gene are KGHSH and LQKENI. The V segment lost 6 bases and the J segment 0 bases; nucleotides outside the gene matches: 12. CDR3 coding DNA: TGTGCCAGCTCGCAGATCGCCGGGACAGAAAGCACAGATACGCAGTATTTT. It yields the protein CASSQIAGTESTDTQYF.

This clone came up once. The genes are TRBV25-1 and TRBJ2-7; 11 bases line up with TRBD2. This CDR3 has 12 residues. The V segment lost 6 bases and the J segment 5 bases; nucleotides outside the gene matches: 0. CDR1 and CDR2 from the germline V gene are MGHDK and SYGVNS. CDR3 sequence (DNA): TGTGCCAGCAGGACTAGCGGGAACGAGCAGTACTTC. Protein product: CASRTSGNEQYF.

The chain is built from TRBV5-1 and TRBJ2-4; D is unclear. V lost 3 bases and J 0 bases, leaving 13 bases between the germline ends. The CDR3 has 16 amino acids. Per the germline V gene, CDR1 is SGHRS and CDR2 is YFSETQ. CDR3 in amino acids: CASSSLAGIAKNIQYF. The DNA of the CDR3 is TGCGCCAGCAGCTCCTTAGCAGGTATAGCCAAAAACATTCAGTACTTC.

The chain links TRBV5-1 to TRBJ2-3; D might be TRBD2 (6 bases). Germline V CDR1 and CDR2: SGHRS, YFSETQ. V was cut by 4 bases and J by 4 bases, with 16 bases left in between. CDR3 length: 15 residues. CDR3 sequence (DNA): TGCGCCAGCAGCAAAACTAGCCAGGGAGCAGATACGCAGTATTTT. Translated: CASSKTSQGADTQYF.

This chain joins TRBV10-1 and TRBJ1-1, with D hard to call. V lost 10 bases and J lost 0, with 18 bases in between. Germline CDR1 and CDR2: WNHNN and SYGVQD (reference sequence). The CDR3 spans 15 residues. This CDR3 is CATQLETGMNTEAFF. Written as DNA, the CDR3 is TGCGCCACCCAGCTGGAGACGGGAATGAACACTGAAGCTTTCTTT.

The rearrangement links TRBV9 to TRBJ1-3, with D perhaps matching TRBD1 (5 bases). Germline CDR1 SGDLS, CDR2 YYNGEE. The CDR3 covers 15 residues. V was clipped by 4 bases and J by 0 bases, with 11 bases between them. CDR3 amino acids: CASSKDSNSGNTIYF. CDR3 bases: TGTGCCAGCAGCAAAGACAGTAACTCTGGAAACACCATATATTTT.

The rearrangement joins TRBV28 to TRBJ2-7, with D tentatively TRBD1 or TRBD2 (6 bases each). The CDR3 covers 15 residues. Germline lookup yields CDR1 MDHEN and CDR2 SYDVKM. Trimming took 3 bases from V and 5 from J, leaving 17 bases between them. The chain's CDR3 is CASSFSNGGPDEQYF. The CDR3 region has the DNA TGTGCCAGCAGTTTTAGTAATGGGGGGCCGGACGAGCAGTACTTC.